The 22 T cell receptor beta chains presented below share a single source sample, sequenced in a study of T cells in narcolepsy. Some clones are missing from TCRdb's copy, which holds only in-frame ones; the method was immunoSEQ multiplex PCR. This sample has around 30,000 clones; 75% to 90% occur once, and the top ten carry more than 0.95%. Sample: CD45RA- memory CD4+ T cells from PBMCs. The origin of the receptors is a human donor with narcolepsy.

This chain connects TRBV28 to TRBJ2-5; TRBD1 aligns across 8 bases. V was clipped by 6 bases and J by 9 bases; unmatched bases: 6. This CDR3 is 12 amino acids long. CDR1 is MDHEN and CDR2 is SYDVKM in the germline V gene. In nucleotides, the CDR3 is TGTGCCAGCAGCAAGACGACAGGGGCCCAGTACTTC. Its protein is CASSKTTGAQYF.

The V call is TRBV20-1, the J call TRBJ1-5, with 9 bases lining up with TRBD1. The CDR3 extends over 10 amino acids. After removal of 6 bases from V and 10 bases from J, the junction contained 1 base not matched to a gene. The germline gives CDR1 DFQATT, CDR2 SNEGSKA (reference sequence). The CDR3 sequence: CSAGQGPQHF. Here the CDR3 DNA reads TGCAGTGCGGGACAGGGACCCCAGCATTTT.

The V and J genes are TRBV5-1 and TRBJ2-3, with no clear D. V was trimmed by 4 bases and J by 3 bases, leaving 15 bases between them. The CDR3 spans 15 residues. Germline V gene data show CDR1 as SGHRS and CDR2 as YFSETQ. CDR3 in amino acids: CASSHKAATTDTQYF. DNA of the CDR3: TGCGCCAGCAGCCATAAGGCAGCCACTACAGATACGCAGTATTTT.

This rearrangement joins TRBV27 to TRBJ1-2; D gene unclear. CDR1 MNHEY and CDR2 SMNVEV come from the germline V gene (reference sequence). This CDR3 contains 14 residues. Trimming left V 2 bases short and J 3 bases short, with 10 bases between. The DNA of the CDR3 is TGTGCCAGCAGTTTAATAGGGCCTGACTATGGCTACACCTTC. It yields the protein CASSLIGPDYGYTF.

The chain carries TRBV6-6 and TRBJ2-3; tentative D call: TRBD2 (6 bases). Trimming took off 1 base at V and 0 bases at J, with 8 bases between the two ends. Germline CDR1 and CDR2: MNHNY and SVGAGI (reference sequence). CDR3 length: 15 amino acids. The CDR3 region is CASSYWGTSTDTQYF. The CDR3 bases are TGTGCCAGCAGTTACTGGGGGACTAGCACAGATACGCAGTATTTT.

In nucleotides, the CDR3 is TGTGCCAGCAGCCCGACAGGGGGCAACGAAAAACTGTTTTTT. Encoded protein: CASSPTGGNEKLFF. The chain has TRBV7-6 and TRBJ1-4, with TRBD1 matching over 10 bases. The germline V gene has CDR1 SGHVS and CDR2 FNYEAQ. The CDR3 is 14 amino acids. J gave up 8 bases and V 5 bases, and 5 bases lay outside the gene matches.

CDR3 nucleotide sequence: TGCGCCAGCAGCCAAGATATAAGCAGGGGGCGCATCTATGGCTACACCTTC. This sequence encodes CASSQDISRGRIYGYTF. This chain joins TRBV4-1 and TRBJ1-2; 8 bases map to TRBD1. Germline trimming cut 0 bases from V and 4 bases from J; bases unmatched to any gene: 10. Per the germline V gene, CDR1 is MGHRA and CDR2 is YSYEKL. The CDR3 runs 17 residues.

The chain joins TRBV4-1 to TRBJ2-5, with TRBD2 matching over 9 bases. There are 15 residues in the CDR3. The junction had 2 bases not matched to a gene; V was cut back by 1 base and J by 2 bases. Germline CDR1 is MGHRA and CDR2 is YSYEKL. The CDR3 region has the DNA TGCGCCAGCAGCCAAGTAGCGGGGGTACAAGAGACCCAGTACTTC. Its translation: CASSQVAGVQETQYF.

This clone was seen more than once but under ten times. V is TRBV18 and J is TRBJ2-2, with 11 bases fitting TRBD2. The V and J ends lost 3 bases and 7 bases, in that order; junction bases with no gene match: 10. CDR1 is KGHSH and CDR2 is LQKENI in the germline V gene. This CDR3 has 17 amino acids. The CDR3 bases are TGTGCCAGCTCACCGACTAGCGGGGCCCGCGGGGTCGGGGAGCTGTTTTTT. As protein: CASSPTSGARGVGELFF.

J is TRBJ2-5 and V is TRBV11-3, with 8 bases identical to TRBD2. Germline-derived CDR1 and CDR2 are SGHNT and YENEEA. The CDR3 sequence is 14 residues long. The trim removed 5 bases at V and 4 bases at J, leaving 6 bases unmatched. The CDR3 protein is CASSSGLASETQYF. The CDR3 DNA reads TGTGCCAGCAGCAGTGGACTAGCCTCAGAGACCCAGTACTTC.

DNA of the CDR3: TGTGCCAGCAGTGAACGGGACAGACTCTACAATGAGCAGTTCTTC. Protein product: CASSERDRLYNEQFF. This chain links TRBV6-1 with TRBJ2-1, with 7 bases that match TRBD1. Germline lookup yields CDR1 MNHNS and CDR2 SASEGT. The CDR3 sequence is 15 residues long. After removal of 2 bases from V and 3 bases from J, the junction contained 4 bases not matched to a gene.

This sequence joins TRBV5-4 and TRBJ2-1, with 10 bases fitting TRBD2. This CDR3 has 15 amino acids. V dropped 4 bases and J dropped 6; count of bases not matched to a gene: 7. Per the germline V gene, CDR1 is SGHNT and CDR2 is YYREEE (reference sequence). CDR3 nucleotides: TGTGCCAGCAGCACGGGACTAGCGTTGTTCAATGAGCAGTTCTTC. Amino acid sequence: CASSTGLALFNEQFF.

This clone was seen a few times. This sequence joins TRBV19 and TRBJ2-7; 10 bases agree with TRBD2. CDR1 is LNHDA and CDR2 is SQIVND in the germline V gene (reference sequence). The CDR3 totals 15 residues. Trimming removed 4 bases from V and 3 bases from J; junction bases left unmatched: 6. Here the CDR3 reads CASSSGLAEFYEQYF. DNA for the CDR3: TGTGCCAGTAGTAGTGGACTAGCGGAATTCTACGAGCAGTACTTC.

The chain combines TRBV27 with TRBJ1-4; maybe TRBD1 (6 bases). In germline, CDR1 is MNHEY, CDR2 SMNVEV (reference sequence). V lost 4 bases and J lost 7, with 13 bases in between. The length of the CDR3 is 14 residues. CDR3 residues: CASSSGVRSEKLFF. Written as DNA, the CDR3 is TGTGCCAGCAGTTCAGGGGTACGGAGTGAAAAACTGTTTTTT.

The chain combines TRBV30 with TRBJ2-5, with 9 bases identical to TRBD2. Trimming at V came to 3 bases and at J to 3 bases, leaving 11 bases not matched to a gene. Per the germline V gene, CDR1 is GTSNPN and CDR2 is SVGIG (reference sequence). This CDR3 region has 16 residues. CDR3 bases: TGTGCCTGGAGACCGGGACTAGCTCACACCAAAGAGACCCAGTACTTC. It translates to CAWRPGLAHTKETQYF. Full variable domain (rest looked up from reference TRBV30 and TRBJ2-5): SQTIHQWPATLVQPVGSPLSLECTVEGTSNPNLYWYRQAAGRGLQLLFYSVGIGQISSEVPQNLSASRPQDRQFILSSKKLLLSDSGFYLCAWRPGLAHTKETQYFGPGTRLLVL.

This sequence joins TRBV5-8 and TRBJ2-3; D gene unclear. From germline, CDR1 is SGHTS and CDR2 YDEGEE. Between the trimmed V and J ends, which lost 0 bases and 5 bases, there was a span of 10 bases. This CDR3 spans 14 amino acids. This CDR3 reads CASSLGSVQDTQYF. The DNA for the CDR3 is TGTGCCAGCAGCTTGGGGAGCGTACAAGATACGCAGTATTTT.

The chain links TRBV7-2 to TRBJ2-7; D not certain. Trimming shortened V by 4 bases and J by 7 bases, and 11 bases separated the two germline ends. The CDR3 is 12 amino acids. The germline gives CDR1 SGHTA, CDR2 FQGNSA. The CDR3 protein is CASSSPFGEQYF. DNA for the CDR3: TGTGCCAGCAGCTCGCCCTTCGGGGAGCAGTACTTC. The full variable domain, its missing parts supplied by reference TRBV7-2 and TRBJ2-7, is GAGVSQSPSNKVTEKGKDVELRCDPISGHTALYWYRQSLGQGLEFLIYFQGNSAPDKSGLPSDRFSAERTGGSVSTLTIQRTQQEDSAVYLCASSSPFGEQYFGPGTRLTVT.

There are a few counts of this clone. V gene TRBV10-3 combines with J gene TRBJ2-7; TRBD1 is a possible D gene (5 bases). The V and J ends lost 10 bases and 0 bases respectively, with 16 bases between them. The CDR3 consists of 14 residues. Looked up from germline, CDR1 is ENHRY and CDR2 is SYGVKD. CDR3 amino acids: CASTLDKSSYEQYF. Here the CDR3 DNA reads TGTGCCAGCACGTTGGACAAAAGCTCCTACGAGCAGTACTTC.

A single count supports this clone. This chain joins TRBV15 and TRBJ1-1, with D perhaps matching TRBD1 (6 bases). The V and J ends lost 0 bases and 2 bases respectively, with 16 bases between them. This CDR3 spans 17 amino acids. CDR1 LNHNV and CDR2 YYDKDF come from the germline V gene (reference sequence). CDR3 residues: CATSRDRAGAGNTEAFF. The CDR3 DNA reads as TGTGCCACCAGCAGAGATCGGGCAGGGGCGGGAAACACTGAAGCTTTCTTT.

The genes are TRBV28 and TRBJ2-1, with TRBD2 identical over 8 bases. V shed 6 bases, J shed 3 bases, and the junction held 10 bases outside the gene matches. CDR1 MDHEN and CDR2 SYDVKM come from the germline V gene. The CDR3 runs 16 residues. The CDR3 DNA reads TGTGCCAGCAGGTCGCTAGGCGGGGGGCTCTACAATGAGCAGTTCTTC. This encodes CASRSLGGGLYNEQFF.

The V call is TRBV28, the J call TRBJ1-5, with D possibly matching TRBD1 (6 bases). Trimming took 6 bases from V and 2 from J, leaving 17 bases between them. In germline, CDR1 is MDHEN, CDR2 SYDVKM. The CDR3 covers 16 residues. Here the CDR3 reads CASSQGTGGGNQPQHF. CDR3 in DNA: TGTGCCAGCAGCCAGGGGACCGGGGGTGGCAATCAGCCCCAGCATTTT. Full variable domain (rest looked up from reference TRBV28 and TRBJ1-5): DVKVTQSSRYLVKRTGEKVFLECVQDMDHENMFWYRQDPGLGLRLIYFSYDVKMKEKGDIPEGYSVSREKKERFSLILESASTNQTSMYLCASSQGTGGGNQPQHFGDGTRLSIL.

The rearrangement links TRBV28 to TRBJ1-1, with D possibly matching TRBD1 (6 bases). The CDR3 has 16 residues. V lost 1 base, J lost 5 bases, and 17 bases lay in between. The V gene's germline CDR1 is MDHEN and CDR2 SYDVKM. The CDR3 sequence: CASSLSPLSGVTEAFF. CDR3 coding DNA: TGTGCCAGCAGTTTATCCCCCCTATCAGGGGTGACTGAAGCTTTCTTT.